A selection of T cell receptor beta chains follows, all from one sample in a study of T cell responses to AZD1222 COVID-19 vaccine. Sequencing used immunoSEQ multiplex PCR; TCRdb keeps in-frame clones, though not all of them. The sample has about 160,000 clones; approximately 91% are singletons. The sample in question was peripheral blood, obtained on day 0 of AZD1222 vaccination. The receptor source for this set is an adult in good health. CDR3s include the opening cysteine and the closing phenylalanine or tryptophan. Each record gives: V gene, J gene, clone size, D gene, CDR3 DNA, CDR3 protein. The D gene is left open where the match is weak. Not every row has a clone size; where given, it reads once, few, many or a size class.

TRBV2	TRBJ2-5	.	.	TGTGCCAGCAGGGACATAGAGACCCAGTACTTC	CASRDIETQYF
TRBV10-1	TRBJ2-5	.	.	TGCGCCAGCAGGCTCAACCGGGGCCGTCAAGAGACCCAGTACTTC	CASRLNRGRQETQYF
TRBV19	TRBJ2-1	.	.	TGTGCCAGTAGTGTCGGGGGCCCTGGGGATGAGCAGTTCTTC	CASSVGGPGDEQFF
TRBV21-1	TRBJ1-4	.	.	TGTGCCAGCAGCAAAGCGCAGGGGTGGGGTGAAAAACTGTTTTTT	CASSKAQGWGEKLFF
TRBV9	TRBJ1-6	.	.	TGTGCCAGCAGCGTAGAGGGTTTTTCACCCCTCCACTTT	CASSVEGFSPLHF
TRBV7-9	TRBJ2-7	.	.	TGTGCCAGCAGCCCCCCCGGATGGCAGGGGTGGTACGAGCAGTACTTC	CASSPPGWQGWYEQYF
TRBV19	TRBJ1-5	.	.	TGTGCCAGTAGTATATGGACCGGCGGGTGGAACCAGCCCCAGCATTTT	CASSIWTGGWNQPQHF
TRBV3-1/TRBV3-2	TRBJ2-3	.	.	TGTGCCAGCAGCCAAGCAGGGATTAGCACAGATACGCAGTATTTT	CASSQAGISTDTQYF
TRBV4-1	TRBJ1-1	once	TRBD1	TGCGCCAGCAGCCATGGTCCGGGACAGGTGTCCCCTGAAGCTTTCTTT	CASSHGPGQVSPEAFF
TRBV29-1	TRBJ2-5	.	.	TGCAGCGTTGGCCTAGTCGGGGGCCAAGAGACCCAGTACTTC	CSVGLVGGQETQYF
TRBV9	TRBJ2-7	.	.	TGTGCCAGCAGCCTGGACGGGGCCTACGAGCAGTACTTC	CASSLDGAYEQYF
TRBV11-2	TRBJ1-1	.	.	TGTGCCAGCAGCCCCCAGGGGACCCGAGCTTTCTTT	CASSPQGTRAFF
TRBV4-1	TRBJ2-1	.	.	TGCGCCAGCAGCCAAGACCCTGGGAGCTACAATGAGCAGTTCTTC	CASSQDPGSYNEQFF
TRBV27	TRBJ2-7	.	.	TGTGCCAGCCAGGGGGGGTTGAACGAGCAGTACTTC	CASQGGLNEQYF
TRBV9	TRBJ2-2	.	.	TGTGCCAGCAGCGTTGGCCCACTGAACACCGGGGAGCTGTTTTTT	CASSVGPLNTGELFF
TRBV6-5	TRBJ1-1	.	.	TGTGCCAGCAGTTACAAGGGGCCCCACAACACTGAAGCTTTCTTT	CASSYKGPHNTEAFF
TRBV3-1/TRBV3-2	TRBJ1-5	once	.	TGTGCCAGCAGCCAAGATGGGGGTTATCAGCCCCAGCATTTT	CASSQDGGYQPQHF
TRBV5-4	TRBJ2-3	.	TRBD1	TGTGCCAGCAGCCGTGGACAGGGGGTCCCTAGCACAGATACGCAGTATTTT	CASSRGQGVPSTDTQYF
TRBV6-2/TRBV6-3	TRBJ2-1	once	.	TGTGCCAGCAGTTACGACAGTAGAATAGGCCCCTCCTACAATGAGCAGTTCTTC	CASSYDSRIGPSYNEQFF
TRBV28	TRBJ2-5	.	.	TGTGCCAGCACTCCTACCTGGGGGGCCAGGACAAGCCAAGAGACCCAGTACTTC	CASTPTWGARTSQETQYF
TRBV27	TRBJ1-2	.	TRBD1	TGTGCCAGCAGTTACCAGGGGGCAGAGGGCTACACCTTC	CASSYQGAEGYTF
TRBV30	TRBJ2-1	.	.	TGTGCCTGGAAGGGTAGCTCCTACAATGAGCAGTTCTTC	CAWKGSSYNEQFF
TRBV28	TRBJ1-2	.	.	TGTGCCAGCAGTTTAATGGTTAACTATGGCTACACCTTC	CASSLMVNYGYTF
TRBV19	TRBJ2-2	.	.	TGTGCCAGTAGTAGAGTTGGCACGGCCTACACCGGGGAGCTGTTTTTT	CASSRVGTAYTGELFF
TRBV9	TRBJ2-1	.	.	TGTGCCAGCAGCGTAGATGACAGAGTAGAGCAGTTCTTC	CASSVDDRVEQFF
TRBV11-2	TRBJ1-6	.	TRBD1	TGTGCCAGCAGCGTACAGGGGGGTATTAATTCACCCCTCCACTTT	CASSVQGGINSPLHF
TRBV12-3/TRBV12-4	TRBJ1-2	.	.	TGTGCCAGCAGCCTGACGGGGCCCTATGGCTACACCTTC	CASSLTGPYGYTF
TRBV12-3/TRBV12-4	TRBJ1-4	.	.	TGTGCCAGCAGTTTAGGGTTTGATGAAAAACTGTTTTTT	CASSLGFDEKLFF
TRBV10-3	TRBJ1-2	once	.	TGTGCCATCAGTGAGTCGAGCGGTCGGCTCTATGGCTACACCTTC	CAISESSGRLYGYTF
TRBV11-1	TRBJ2-1	.	TRBD2	TGTGCCAGCAGCCGACTAGCGGGGGCGGGTAATGAGCAGTTCTTC	CASSRLAGAGNEQFF
TRBV12-5	TRBJ1-5	once	.	TGTGCTAGTGCAAAGACAGGTGAGGGCAATCAGCCCCAGCATTTT	CASAKTGEGNQPQHF
TRBV6-1	TRBJ1-1	.	.	TGTGCCAGCAGTGAACAGGGGATTGAAGCTTTCTTT	CASSEQGIEAFF
TRBV9	TRBJ1-3	.	.	TGTGCCAGCAGCGTAGAGGGGTCTGGAAACACCATATATTTT	CASSVEGSGNTIYF
TRBV18	TRBJ2-2	once	.	TGTGCCAGCTCACCCAGGGATTCTATCTCGAACACCGGGGAGCTGTTTTTT	CASSPRDSISNTGELFF
TRBV6-5	TRBJ2-3	.	.	TGTGCCAGCAGGGGGGACACAGATACGCAGTATTTT	CASRGDTDTQYF
TRBV12-2	TRBJ1-1	once	.	TGTGCAAGTCGCCCGACTAGGCCCCCCGGGACGATGAACACTGAAGCTTTCTTT	CASRPTRPPGTMNTEAFF
TRBV5-6	TRBJ1-2	.	.	TGTGCCAGCAGCCTCGGCTCGGATGGCTACACCTTC	CASSLGSDGYTF
TRBV5-4	TRBJ2-5	once	.	TGTGCCAGCAGCTTGGACGTGGGTTGGGAGACCCAGTACTTC	CASSLDVGWETQYF
TRBV6-2/TRBV6-3	TRBJ2-6	.	.	TGTGCCAGCAGTGGGGGCTCTGGGGCCAACGTCCTGACTTTC	CASSGGSGANVLTF
TRBV6-5	TRBJ1-4	.	.	TGTGCCACCCACCATAATGAAAAACTGTTTTTT	CATHHNEKLFF
TRBV5-6	TRBJ1-3	.	TRBD1	TGTGCCAGCAGCTTGGGGACAGGGGGCAAAGGAAACACCATATATTTT	CASSLGTGGKGNTIYF